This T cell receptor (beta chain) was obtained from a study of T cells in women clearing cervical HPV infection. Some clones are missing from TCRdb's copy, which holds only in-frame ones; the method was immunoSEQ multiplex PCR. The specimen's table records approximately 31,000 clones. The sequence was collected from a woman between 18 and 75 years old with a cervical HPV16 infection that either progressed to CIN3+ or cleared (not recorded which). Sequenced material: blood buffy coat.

Partial CDR3 DNA: TGTGCCAGCATTAACCAGGGACTGTATGGC. Translated, it gives CASINQGLYG. The whole CDR3 sequence is CASINQGLYGYTF. This rearrangement joins TRBV2 to TRBJ1-2; D possibly corresponds to TRBD1 (5 bases). The read comes to an end 3 residues before the CDR3 does, leaving the germline J gene to fill in the end. The CDR3 runs 13 residues. Germline CDR1 SNHLY, CDR2 FYNNEI. Trimming cost V 7 bases and J 5 bases, with 14 bases left between them.